These 19 T cell receptor beta chains share one sample of origin, sequenced in a study of blood T cell repertoires in COVID-19. TCRdb's table, derived via immunoSEQ multiplex PCR, lists solely in-frame clones and lacks some. Found here are some 250,000 clones, roughly nine tenths of them singletons; the top ten hold 3.5% to 4%. The specimen was PBMCs or T cells enriched from blood (not recorded which). These receptor sequences come from a woman aged 25-40 years with acute COVID-19.

V and J are TRBV25-1 and TRBJ2-3; 9 positions agree with TRBD2. CDR1 and CDR2 from the germline V gene are MGHDK and SYGVNS. The CDR3 runs to 18 residues. V dropped 2 bases and J dropped 0; count of bases not matched to a gene: 9. CDR3 amino acids: CASSEKGYLAGSTDTQYF. CDR3 nucleotides: TGTGCCAGCAGTGAAAAGGGCTACCTAGCGGGGAGCACAGATACGCAGTATTTT.

The chain recombines TRBV24-1 with TRBJ1-2; 11 positions agree with TRBD1. This CDR3 is built from 14 residues. The V and J ends lost 9 bases and 2 bases, in that order; junction bases with no gene match: 4. CDR1 KGHDR and CDR2 SFDVKD come from the germline V gene. CDR3 sequence reads: CATGGDRGNYGYTF. CDR3 nucleotides: TGTGCCACCGGGGGGGACAGGGGGAACTATGGCTACACCTTC.

The chain recombines TRBV28 with TRBJ2-5; 10 bases align to TRBD2. The CDR3 runs 15 residues. The germline V gene encodes CDR1 MDHEN and CDR2 SYDVKM. Trimming at V came to 7 bases and at J to 11 bases, leaving 16 bases not matched to a gene. The CDR3 DNA sequence: TGTGCCAGCATCGGGAGCGGGGGGGCCTGGAATCAACAGTACTTC. This sequence encodes CASIGSGGAWNQQYF.

The rearrangement uses TRBV2 and TRBJ1-2; no clear D. V lost 5 bases, J lost 2 bases, and 6 bases lay in between. This CDR3 region has 12 residues. From germline, CDR1 is SNHLY and CDR2 FYNNEI. The CDR3 is CASSWENYGYTF. The DNA of the CDR3 is TGTGCCAGCAGTTGGGAGAACTATGGCTACACCTTC.

The rearrangement joins TRBV9 to TRBJ1-2; 7 positions agree with TRBD1. Germline-derived CDR1 and CDR2 are SGDLS and YYNGEE. The trim removed 0 bases at V and 5 bases at J, leaving 4 bases unmatched. The CDR3 consists of 14 residues. The chain's CDR3 is CASSVEDRPYGYTF. Here the CDR3 DNA reads TGTGCCAGCAGCGTAGAGGACAGGCCGTATGGCTACACCTTC.

V gene TRBV5-1 combines with J gene TRBJ1-2, with a tentative D call TRBD1 (6 bases). Germline V gene sequence: CDR1 SGHRS, CDR2 YFSETQ. V dropped 0 bases and J dropped 13 bases, with 16 bases sitting between them. The length of the CDR3 is 13 residues. The CDR3 sequence is CASSLAGGRGCTF. CDR3 DNA sequence: TGCGCCAGCAGCTTGGCCGGGGGGCGGGGATGCACCTTC.

This sequence joins TRBV12-3 or TRBV12-4 and TRBJ2-5, with D uncertain. V shed 3 bases and J shed 4 bases, with 6 bases lying between them. The CDR3 has 12 amino acids. The CDR3 spells CASSFPLETQYF. In DNA form, the CDR3 reads TGTGCCAGCAGTTTCCCTCTAGAGACCCAGTACTTC.

The chain couples TRBV30 to TRBJ1-2; tentatively, D is TRBD1 (6 bases). Trimming took 1 base from V and 4 from J, leaving 10 bases between them. The CDR3 length is 13 residues. Germline values: CDR1 GTSNPN, CDR2 SVGIG (reference sequence). The CDR3 DNA is TGTGCCTGGAGTGGGGACACAGTCTATGGCTACACCTTC. It specifies CAWSGDTVYGYTF.

This sequence joins TRBV5-1 and TRBJ2-5; 10 positions agree with TRBD2. This CDR3 region has 16 residues. Germline CDR1 reads SGHRS; CDR2 reads YFSETQ. The trim removed 4 bases at V and 7 bases at J, leaving 13 bases unmatched. DNA for the CDR3: TGCGCCAGCAGCCCGAAGCGGGGGGGCGTTAAGGGGACCCAGTACTTC. Its translation: CASSPKRGGVKGTQYF.

This chain joins TRBV18 and TRBJ1-4, with 8 nucleotides matching TRBD1. This CDR3 has 17 amino acids. V lost 2 bases, J lost 2 bases, and 7 bases stayed unmatched. Germline CDR1 KGHSH, CDR2 LQKENI. CDR3 residues: CASSPENRGITNEKLFF. In nucleotides, the CDR3 is TGTGCCAGCTCACCAGAGAACAGGGGGATCACTAATGAAAAACTGTTTTTT.

V is TRBV7-8 and J is TRBJ1-1; 11 nucleotides line up with TRBD1. Germline trimming cut 3 bases from V and 3 bases from J; bases unmatched to any gene: 3. CDR1 and CDR2 from the germline V gene are SGHVS and FQNEAQ. The CDR3 has 15 amino acids. The CDR3 is CASSLLGQGDTEAFF. The CDR3 DNA is TGTGCCAGCAGCTTGCTGGGACAGGGGGACACTGAAGCTTTCTTT.

V usage is TRBV4-1 and J usage is TRBJ2-3; TRBD1 might be the D (6 bases). This CDR3 is built from 17 residues. With 2 bases removed from V and 0 bases from J, the gap between germline ends came to 15 bases. Germline assignment: CDR1 MGHRA and CDR2 YSYEKL. CDR3 loop: CASSQQTYRVSTDTQYF. The CDR3, as DNA: TGCGCCAGCAGCCAACAAACCTACAGGGTTAGCACAGATACGCAGTATTTT.

V usage is TRBV9 and J usage is TRBJ2-7; 7 positions match TRBD1. This CDR3 is 16 amino acids long. Per germline, CDR1 SGDLS and CDR2 YYNGEE. J gave up 2 bases and V 0 bases, and 8 bases lay outside the gene matches. Written as DNA, the CDR3 is TGTGCCAGCAGCGTAGTGCCCGGACAGGACGCCTACGAGCAGTACTTC. Amino acids: CASSVVPGQDAYEQYF.

The chain is built from TRBV5-1 and TRBJ1-1; D ambiguous. Trimming shortened V by 7 bases and J by 4 bases, and 8 bases separated the two germline ends. The length of the CDR3 is 11 residues. Germline values: CDR1 SGHRS, CDR2 YFSETQ. Here the CDR3 reads CASGSGTEAFF. The CDR3 DNA follows: TGCGCCAGCGGGTCGGGCACTGAAGCTTTCTTT.

The chain joins TRBV5-6 to TRBJ1-2, with D tentatively TRBD1 (5 bases). Germline CDR1 SGHDT, CDR2 YYEEEE. V gave up 0 bases and J gave up 8 bases, with 20 bases separating them. The CDR3 is 16 residues long. CDR3 region: CASSLVEVRQGGGYTF. CDR3 bases: TGTGCCAGCAGCTTGGTAGAGGTGCGGCAGGGTGGAGGCTACACCTTC. The variable domain in full, completed from reference TRBV5-6 and TRBJ1-2, reads DAGVTQSPTHLIKTRGQQVTLRCSPKSGHDTVSWYQQALGQGPQFIFQYYEEEERQRGNFPDRFSGHQFPNYSSELNVNALLLGDSALYLCASSLVEVRQGGGYTFGSGTRLTVV.

V and J are TRBV15 and TRBJ1-2, with D perhaps matching TRBD1 (6 bases). The V end lost 5 bases, the J end lost 4 bases, and 17 bases lay between the germline ends. The CDR3 is 15 amino acids. Per the germline V gene, CDR1 is LNHNV and CDR2 is YYDKDF (reference sequence). CDR3: CATSAPGVPAYGYTF. CDR3 nucleotides: TGTGCCACCAGCGCCCCAGGGGTCCCAGCCTATGGCTACACCTTC.

In this sample, this clone turned up a few times. V and J are TRBV6-2 or TRBV6-3 and TRBJ2-2; the D gene is possibly TRBD2 (6 bases). V lost 5 bases and J 6 bases, leaving 25 bases between the germline ends. Germline V gene sequence: CDR1 MNHEY, CDR2 SVGEGT. CDR3 length equals 18 residues. This chain's CDR3 is CASSGRGAGLLAPGELFF. The CDR3 DNA sequence: TGTGCCAGCAGTGGGAGAGGCGCGGGCTTACTAGCACCCGGGGAGCTGTTTTTT.

The J gene is TRBJ2-4, the V gene TRBV3-1 (or the pseudogene TRBV3-2); TRBD2 aligns across 9 bases. CDR3 size: 15 residues. The J segment lost 5 bases and the V segment lost 4 bases, leaving 6 bases of the junction unmatched. Germline V gene data show CDR1 as LGHDT and CDR2 as YNNKEL (reference sequence). In nucleotides, the CDR3 is TGTGCCAGCAGCCGCCCGCGGGGGGGAGAAAACATTCAGTACTTC. The encoded protein is CASSRPRGGENIQYF.

V and J are TRBV15 and TRBJ1-2, with unresolved D. CDR3 size: 14 residues. Germline V gene lookup returns CDR1 LNHNV and CDR2 YYDKDF (reference sequence). V gave up 5 bases and J gave up 5 bases, with 15 bases separating them. CDR3 region: CATSSAANGYGYTF. Here the CDR3 DNA reads TGTGCCACCAGCTCAGCCGCGAACGGGTATGGCTACACCTTC.